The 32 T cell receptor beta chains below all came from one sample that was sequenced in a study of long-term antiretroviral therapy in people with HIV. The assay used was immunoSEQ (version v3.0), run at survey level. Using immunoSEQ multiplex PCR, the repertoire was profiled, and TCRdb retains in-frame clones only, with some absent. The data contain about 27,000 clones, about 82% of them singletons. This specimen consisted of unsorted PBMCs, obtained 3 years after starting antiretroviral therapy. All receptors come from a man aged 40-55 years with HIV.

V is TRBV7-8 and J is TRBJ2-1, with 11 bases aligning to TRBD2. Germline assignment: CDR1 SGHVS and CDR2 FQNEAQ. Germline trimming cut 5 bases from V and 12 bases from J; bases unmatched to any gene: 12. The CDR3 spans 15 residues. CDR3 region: CASSGVAGGPGGQFF. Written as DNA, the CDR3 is TGTGCCAGCAGCGGGGTAGCGGGAGGGCCGGGAGGGCAGTTCTTC.

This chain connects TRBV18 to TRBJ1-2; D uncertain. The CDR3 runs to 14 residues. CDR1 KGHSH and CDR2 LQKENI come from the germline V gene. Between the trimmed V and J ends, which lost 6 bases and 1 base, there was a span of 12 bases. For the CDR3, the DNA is TGTGCCAGCTCCACGGGCGCTGTTAACTATGGCTACACCTTC. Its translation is CASSTGAVNYGYTF.

The CDR3 here is CASSPGTPEETQYF. CDR3 bases: TGTGCCAGCTCACCAGGAACTCCCGAAGAGACCCAGTACTTC. The chain is built from TRBV18 and TRBJ2-5; D is uncertain. CDR3 length equals 14 residues. Germline CDR1 KGHSH, CDR2 LQKENI. The V end lost 2 bases, the J end lost 3 bases, and 10 bases lay between the germline ends. Looking up the rest from reference TRBV18 and TRBJ2-5 gives the full variable domain: NAGVMQNPRHLVRRRGQEARLRCSPMKGHSHVYWYRQLPEEGLKFMVYLQKENIIDESGMPKERFSAEFPKEGPSILRIQQVVRGDSAAYFCASSPGTPEETQYFGPGTRLLVL.

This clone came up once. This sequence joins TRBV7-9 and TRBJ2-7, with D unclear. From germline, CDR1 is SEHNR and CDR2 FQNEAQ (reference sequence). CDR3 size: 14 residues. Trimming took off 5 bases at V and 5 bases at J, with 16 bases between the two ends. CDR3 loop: CASSPQGKGHEQYF. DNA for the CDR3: TGTGCCAGCAGCCCACAAGGTAAAGGCCACGAGCAGTACTTC. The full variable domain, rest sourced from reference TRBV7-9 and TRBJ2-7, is DTGVSQNPRHKITKRGQNVTFRCDPISEHNRLYWYRQTLGQGPEFLTYFQNEAQLEKSRLLSDRFSAERPKGSFSTLEIQRTEQGDSAMYLCASSPQGKGHEQYFGPGTRLTVT.

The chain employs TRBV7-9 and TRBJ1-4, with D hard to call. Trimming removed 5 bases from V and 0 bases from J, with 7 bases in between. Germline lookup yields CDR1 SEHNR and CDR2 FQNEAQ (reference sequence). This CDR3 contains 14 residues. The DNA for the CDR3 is TGTGCCAGCAGCCGGACGGCAACTAATGAAAAACTGTTTTTT. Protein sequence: CASSRTATNEKLFF.

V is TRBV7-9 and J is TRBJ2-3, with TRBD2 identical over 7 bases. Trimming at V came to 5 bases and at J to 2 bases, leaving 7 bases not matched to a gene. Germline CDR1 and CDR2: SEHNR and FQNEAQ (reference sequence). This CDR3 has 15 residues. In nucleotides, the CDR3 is TGTGCCAGCAGCCCACTAGCGAGAACCACAGATACGCAGTATTTT. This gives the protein CASSPLARTTDTQYF.

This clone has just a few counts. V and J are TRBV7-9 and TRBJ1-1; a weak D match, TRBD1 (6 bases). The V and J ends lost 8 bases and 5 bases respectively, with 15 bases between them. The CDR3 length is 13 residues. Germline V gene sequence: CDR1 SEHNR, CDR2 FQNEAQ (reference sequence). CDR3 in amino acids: CASQSGDGTEAFF. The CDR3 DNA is TGTGCCAGCCAGTCAGGGGATGGAACTGAAGCTTTCTTT. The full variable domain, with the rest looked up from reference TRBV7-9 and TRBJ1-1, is DTGVSQNPRHKITKRGQNVTFRCDPISEHNRLYWYRQTLGQGPEFLTYFQNEAQLEKSRLLSDRFSAERPKGSFSTLEIQRTEQGDSAMYLCASQSGDGTEAFFGQGTRLTVV.

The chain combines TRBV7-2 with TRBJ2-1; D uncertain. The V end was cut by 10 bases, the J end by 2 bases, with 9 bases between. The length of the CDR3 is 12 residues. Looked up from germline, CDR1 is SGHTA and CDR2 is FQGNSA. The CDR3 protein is CAIDPAYNEQFF. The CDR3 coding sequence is TGTGCCATTGACCCTGCCTACAATGAGCAGTTCTTC.

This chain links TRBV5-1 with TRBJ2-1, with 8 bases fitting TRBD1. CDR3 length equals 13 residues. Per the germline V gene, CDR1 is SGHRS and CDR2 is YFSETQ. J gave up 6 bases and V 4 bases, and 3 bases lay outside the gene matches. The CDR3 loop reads CASSQDRGNEQFF. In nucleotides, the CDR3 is TGCGCCAGCAGCCAAGACAGGGGCAATGAGCAGTTCTTC.

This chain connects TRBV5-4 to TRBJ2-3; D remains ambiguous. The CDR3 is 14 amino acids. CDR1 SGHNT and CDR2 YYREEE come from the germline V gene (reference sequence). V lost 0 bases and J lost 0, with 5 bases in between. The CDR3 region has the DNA TGTGCCAGCAGCTTGGGGCCAAGCACAGATACGCAGTATTTT. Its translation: CASSLGPSTDTQYF.

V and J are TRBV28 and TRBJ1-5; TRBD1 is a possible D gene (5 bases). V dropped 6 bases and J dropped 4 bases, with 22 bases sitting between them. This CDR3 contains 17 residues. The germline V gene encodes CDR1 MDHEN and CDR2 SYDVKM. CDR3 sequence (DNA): TGTGCCAGCAGCGTCCTAGGAGGAGGGGTCCAGAATCAGCCCCAGCATTTT. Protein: CASSVLGGGVQNQPQHF.

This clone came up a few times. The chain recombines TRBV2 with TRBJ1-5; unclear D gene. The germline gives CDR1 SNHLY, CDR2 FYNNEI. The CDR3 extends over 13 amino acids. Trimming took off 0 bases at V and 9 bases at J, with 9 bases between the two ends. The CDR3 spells CASSEAGAPPQHF. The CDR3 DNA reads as TGTGCCAGCAGTGAAGCCGGCGCTCCGCCCCAGCATTTT.

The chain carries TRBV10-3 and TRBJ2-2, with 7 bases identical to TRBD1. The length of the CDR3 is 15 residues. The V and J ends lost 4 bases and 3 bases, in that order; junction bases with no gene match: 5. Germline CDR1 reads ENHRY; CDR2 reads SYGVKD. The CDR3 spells CAISGRDRHTGELFF. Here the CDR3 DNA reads TGTGCCATCAGTGGTCGGGACAGACACACCGGGGAGCTGTTTTTT.

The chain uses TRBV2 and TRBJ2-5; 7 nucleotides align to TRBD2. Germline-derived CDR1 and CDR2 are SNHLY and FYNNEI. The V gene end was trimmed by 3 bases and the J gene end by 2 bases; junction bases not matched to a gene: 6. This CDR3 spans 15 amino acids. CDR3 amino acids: CASSDGGGAQETQYF. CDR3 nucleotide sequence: TGTGCCAGCAGTGATGGGGGGGGAGCGCAAGAGACCCAGTACTTC. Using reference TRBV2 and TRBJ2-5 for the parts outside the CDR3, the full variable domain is EPEVTQTPSHQVTQMGQEVILRCVPISNHLYFYWYRQILGQKVEFLVSFYNNEISEKSEIFDDQFSVERPDGSNFTLKIRSTKLEDSAMYFCASSDGGGAQETQYFGPGTRLLVL.

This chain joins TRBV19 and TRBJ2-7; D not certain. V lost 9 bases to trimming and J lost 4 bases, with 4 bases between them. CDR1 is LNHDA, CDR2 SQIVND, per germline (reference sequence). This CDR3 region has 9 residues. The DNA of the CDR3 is TGTGCCAGGTTATACGAGCAGTACTTC. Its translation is CARLYEQYF.

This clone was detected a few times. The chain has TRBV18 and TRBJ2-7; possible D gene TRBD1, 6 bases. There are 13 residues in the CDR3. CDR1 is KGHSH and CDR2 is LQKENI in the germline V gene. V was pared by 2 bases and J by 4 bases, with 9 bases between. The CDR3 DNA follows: TGTGCCAGCTCACCAGGGACACCTTACGAGCAGTACTTC. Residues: CASSPGTPYEQYF.

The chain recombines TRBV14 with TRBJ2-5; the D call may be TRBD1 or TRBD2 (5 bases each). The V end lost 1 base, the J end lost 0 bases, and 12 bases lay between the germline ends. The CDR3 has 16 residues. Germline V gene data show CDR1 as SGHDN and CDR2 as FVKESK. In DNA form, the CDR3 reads TGTGCCAGCAGCCAAGTAGGGACCACGTACCAAGAGACCCAGTACTTC. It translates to CASSQVGTTYQETQYF.

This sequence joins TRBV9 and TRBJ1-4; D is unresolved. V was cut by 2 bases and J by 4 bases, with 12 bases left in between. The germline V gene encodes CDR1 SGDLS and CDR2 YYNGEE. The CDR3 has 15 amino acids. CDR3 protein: CASSVMGSLNEKLFF. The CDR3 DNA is TGTGCCAGCAGCGTCATGGGGTCACTTAATGAAAAACTGTTTTTT. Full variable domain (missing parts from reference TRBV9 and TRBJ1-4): DSGVTQTPKHLITATGQRVTLRCSPRSGDLSVYWYQQSLDQGLQFLIQYYNGEERAKGNILERFSAQQFPDLHSELNLSSLELGDSALYFCASSVMGSLNEKLFFGSGTQLSVL.

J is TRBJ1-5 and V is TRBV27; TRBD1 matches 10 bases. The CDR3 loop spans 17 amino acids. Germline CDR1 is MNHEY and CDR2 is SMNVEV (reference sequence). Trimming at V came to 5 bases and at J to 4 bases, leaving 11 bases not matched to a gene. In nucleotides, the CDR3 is TGTGCCAGCAGTCCCCGGGACAGGGGATCCCCTAATCAGCCCCAGCATTTT. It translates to CASSPRDRGSPNQPQHF.

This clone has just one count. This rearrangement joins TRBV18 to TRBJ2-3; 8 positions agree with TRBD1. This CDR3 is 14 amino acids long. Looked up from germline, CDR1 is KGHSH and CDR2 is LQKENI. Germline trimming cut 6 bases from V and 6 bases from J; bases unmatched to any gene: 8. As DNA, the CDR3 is TGTGCCAGCTCTCCCCGGACAGGGATGGATACGCAGTATTTT. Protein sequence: CASSPRTGMDTQYF.

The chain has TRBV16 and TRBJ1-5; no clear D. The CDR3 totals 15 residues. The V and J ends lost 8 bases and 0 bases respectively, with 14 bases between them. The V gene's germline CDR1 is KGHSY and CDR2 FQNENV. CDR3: CASGRGSNSNQPQHF. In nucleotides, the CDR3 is TGTGCCAGCGGTCGTGGCAGTAATAGCAATCAGCCCCAGCATTTT.

The CDR3 nucleotides are TGTGCCAGCAGCCGGACGGCCCTTTACGAGCAGTACTTC. Amino acids: CASSRTALYEQYF. The chain employs TRBV7-3 and TRBJ2-7, with D unresolved. This CDR3 is built from 13 residues. Germline CDR1 reads SGHTA; CDR2 reads FQGTGA. V shed 5 bases and J shed 4 bases, with 12 bases lying between them.

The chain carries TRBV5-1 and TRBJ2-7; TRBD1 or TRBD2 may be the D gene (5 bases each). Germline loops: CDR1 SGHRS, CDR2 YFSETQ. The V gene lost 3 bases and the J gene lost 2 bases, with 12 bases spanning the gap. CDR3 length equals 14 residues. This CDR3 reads CASSWVMGAYEQYF. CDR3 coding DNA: TGCGCCAGCAGCTGGGTAATGGGGGCCTACGAGCAGTACTTC.

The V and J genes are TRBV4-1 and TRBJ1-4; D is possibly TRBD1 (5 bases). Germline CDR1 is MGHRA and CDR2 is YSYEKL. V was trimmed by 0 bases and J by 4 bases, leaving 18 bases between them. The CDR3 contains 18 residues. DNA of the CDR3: TGCGCCAGCAGCCAAGAACAGGACGGTGGTTGGGTTAATGAAAAACTGTTTTTT. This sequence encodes CASSQEQDGGWVNEKLFF.

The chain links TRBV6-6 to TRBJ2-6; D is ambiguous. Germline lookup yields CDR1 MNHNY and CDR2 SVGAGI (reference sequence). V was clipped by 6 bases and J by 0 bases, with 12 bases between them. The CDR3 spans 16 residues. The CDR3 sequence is CASSPRLGSGANVLTF. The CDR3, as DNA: TGTGCCAGCAGCCCCCGACTGGGCTCTGGGGCCAACGTCCTGACTTTC.

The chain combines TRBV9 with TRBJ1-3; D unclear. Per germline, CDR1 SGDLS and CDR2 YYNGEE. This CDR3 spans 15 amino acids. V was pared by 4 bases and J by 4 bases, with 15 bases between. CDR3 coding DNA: TGTGCCAGCAGCCCCCACCCAGAGGGCGGAAACACCATATATTTT. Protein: CASSPHPEGGNTIYF.

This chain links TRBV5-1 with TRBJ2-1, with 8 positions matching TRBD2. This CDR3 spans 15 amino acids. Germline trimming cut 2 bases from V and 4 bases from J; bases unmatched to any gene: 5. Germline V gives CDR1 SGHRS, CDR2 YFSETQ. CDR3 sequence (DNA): TGCGCCAGCAGCTTCTCGGGAGGGCGGTACAATGAGCAGTTCTTC. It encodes CASSFSGGRYNEQFF.

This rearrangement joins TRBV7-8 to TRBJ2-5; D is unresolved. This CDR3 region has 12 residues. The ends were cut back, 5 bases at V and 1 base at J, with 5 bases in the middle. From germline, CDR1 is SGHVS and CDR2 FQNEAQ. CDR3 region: CASSAFQETQYF. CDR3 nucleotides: TGTGCCAGCAGCGCCTTCCAAGAGACCCAGTACTTC.

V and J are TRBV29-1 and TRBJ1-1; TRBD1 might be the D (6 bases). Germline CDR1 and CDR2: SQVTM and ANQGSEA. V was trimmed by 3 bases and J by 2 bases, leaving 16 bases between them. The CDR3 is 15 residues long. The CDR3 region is CSVDNPQGYNTEAFF. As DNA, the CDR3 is TGCAGCGTTGATAATCCTCAGGGGTATAACACTGAAGCTTTCTTT. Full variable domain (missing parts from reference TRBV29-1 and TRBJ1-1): SAVISQKPSRDICQRGTSLTIQCQVDSQVTMMFWYRQQPGQSLTLIATANQGSEATYESGFVIDKFPISRPNLTFSTLTVSNMSPEDSSIYLCSVDNPQGYNTEAFFGQGTRLTVV.

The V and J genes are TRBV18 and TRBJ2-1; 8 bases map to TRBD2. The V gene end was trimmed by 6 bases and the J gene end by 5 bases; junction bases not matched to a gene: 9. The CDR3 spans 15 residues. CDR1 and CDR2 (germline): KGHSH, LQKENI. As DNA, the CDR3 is TGTGCCAGCTCCTCGGGACTAGGACTCAACAATGAGCAGTTCTTC. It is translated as CASSSGLGLNNEQFF.

This CDR3 is CASSYLRYAEAFF. The CDR3 DNA sequence: TGTGCCAGCAGTTACCTAAGGTACGCTGAAGCTTTCTTT. The J gene is TRBJ1-1, the V gene TRBV6-6; D not certain. The CDR3 is 13 amino acids. V was shortened by 2 bases and J by 6 bases, with 10 bases between the two germline ends. Germline CDR1 reads MNHNY; CDR2 reads SVGAGI (reference sequence).

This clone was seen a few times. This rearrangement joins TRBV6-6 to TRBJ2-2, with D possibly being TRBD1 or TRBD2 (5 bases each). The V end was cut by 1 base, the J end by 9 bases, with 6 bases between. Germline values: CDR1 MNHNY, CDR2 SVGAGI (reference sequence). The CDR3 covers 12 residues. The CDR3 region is CASSYLGRELFF. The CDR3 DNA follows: TGTGCCAGCAGTTACTTGGGACGGGAGCTGTTTTTT.